This T cell receptor (beta chain) was captured in a study of OX40 agonist ivuxolimab in advanced cancers. Using immunoSEQ multiplex PCR, the repertoire was profiled, and TCRdb retains in-frame clones only, with some absent. Among fewer than 65,000 clones listed, about 89% were seen once. Trimming stripped 7 bases from V and 1 base from J, with 14 bases between. Germline CDR1 is MDHEN and CDR2 is SYDVKM. This CDR3 comprises 15 residues. The sequencing here drew on CD4+ or CD8+ T cells sorted from blood, taken in a trial of the OX40 agonist ivuxolimab. The receptor was isolated from an adult with an advanced solid tumor such as melanoma, head and neck, liver or kidney cancer. The rearrangement uses TRBV28 and TRBJ2-4; a possible D gene is TRBD2 (5 bases). CDR3 loop: CASTLRPGAKNIQYF. CDR3 DNA: TGTGCCAGCACTCTGCGTCCGGGGGCCAAAAACATTCAGTACTTC. Filled out from reference TRBV28 and TRBJ2-4, the complete variable domain reads DVKVTQSSRYLVKRTGEKVFLECVQDMDHENMFWYRQDPGLGLRLIYFSYDVKMKEKGDIPEGYSVSREKKERFSLILESASTNQTSMYLCASTLRPGAKNIQYFGAGTRLSVL.